The 28 T cell receptor beta chains listed next were all sequenced from one sample in a study of blood T cells in healthy people across ages (dated by TCRdb to 2015 to 2017). Receptors were amplified or captured by 5' RACE. This sample was sequenced with an Illumina HiSeq 2500. A second PCR of roughly 7 to 11 cycles was performed with a sample-barcoded 5' primer and a J-beta primer mix. TCRdb itself trimmed the public reads at Q25 with fastp, ran MiXCR and retained productive beta chains. Under each unique CDR3 protein, matching rows form one entry showing the most common genes and DNA. The sample contains about 1.8 million distinct CDR3 sequences, approximately 50% of them found a single time. About 2.1% of the sample belongs to the ten largest clones. The sequencing sample was made of blood. All receptors derive from a woman aged 40 to 55 in good health.

The chain recombines TRBV6-2 or TRBV6-3 with TRBJ2-5, with 8 bases fitting TRBD1. The J call may be faulty, since TRBJ2-7 better matches the DNA end. Germline assignment: CDR1 MNHEY and CDR2 SVGEGT. This CDR3 comprises 16 residues. The CDR3 here is CASSHWGQEFYHEQYF. CDR3 coding DNA: TGTGCCAGCTCGCATTGGGGACAGGAATTTTACCACGAGCAGTACTTC.

The chain couples TRBV28 to TRBJ2-1, with TRBD2 matching over 14 bases. The CDR3 runs 20 residues. After removal of 4 bases from V and 0 bases from J, the junction contained 11 bases not matched to a gene. CDR1 is MDHEN and CDR2 is SYDVKM in the germline V gene. The CDR3 DNA sequence: TGTGCCAGCAGTTCCCCTCGGACTAGCGGGGGGCTTAGCTCCTACAATGAGCAGTTCTTC. Its protein is CASSSPRTSGGLSSYNEQFF.

This chain's CDR3 is CASSLAPSGGKDEQYF. The CDR3 DNA is TGTGCCAGCAGCTTAGCGCCTAGCGGGGGTAAGGACGAGCAGTACTTC. The rearrangement joins TRBV7-2 to TRBJ2-5; 10 bases are a match to TRBD2. The end of the DNA aligns better with TRBJ2-7, so the J call may be wrong. CDR3 length: 16 residues. Germline CDR1 SGHTA, CDR2 FQGNSA.

The chain employs TRBV5-1 and TRBJ2-7; D is possibly TRBD2 (5 bases). The J call is uncertain, as TRBJ2-5 better fits the DNA end. Germline CDR1 and CDR2: SGHRS and YFSETQ. This CDR3 contains 15 residues. The CDR3: CASSINPRGSGTQYF. DNA for the CDR3: TGCGCCAGCAGCATTAACCCACGGGGAAGTGGGACCCAGTACTTC.

The CDR3 sequence: CASSSQGASTEAFF. DNA of the CDR3: TGTGCCAGCAGTTCACAGGGGGCAAGCACTGAAGCTTTCTTT. The chain combines TRBV6-2 or TRBV6-3 with TRBJ1-1; 9 bases agree with TRBD1. CDR3 length: 14 residues. Germline loops: CDR1 MNHEY, CDR2 SVGEGT. The ends lost 4 bases at V and 4 bases at J; junction bases unmatched: 4.

The V call is TRBV20-1, the J call TRBJ1-6, with D perhaps TRBD1 (5 bases). The V and J ends lost 3 bases and 9 bases respectively, with 9 bases between them. CDR1 is DFQATT, CDR2 SNEGSKA, per germline (reference sequence). The CDR3 contains 12 residues. CDR3 DNA: TGCAGTGCTAGCCCAGGGAGTTCACCCCTCCACTTT. As protein: CSASPGSSPLHF.

The V and J genes are TRBV28 and TRBJ2-5; no clear D gene. The CDR3 is 15 amino acids. The V end lost 2 bases, the J end lost 3 bases, and 13 bases lay between the germline ends. Germline V lookup: CDR1 MDHEN, CDR2 SYDVKM. CDR3 residues: CASSLPTPQKETQYF. CDR3 sequence (DNA): TGTGCCAGCAGTTTACCGACACCGCAAAAAGAGACCCAGTACTTC.

The rearrangement joins TRBV11-2 to TRBJ2-4; no definite D call. V lost 7 bases and J lost 15, with 22 bases in between. This CDR3 comprises 13 residues. CDR1 is SGHAT and CDR2 is FQNNGV in the germline V gene. The chain's CDR3 is CASTTLPLDRLYF. For the CDR3, the DNA is TGTGCCAGCACCACTTTACCCCTCGACCGTTTGTACTTC. Looking up the rest from reference TRBV11-2 and TRBJ2-4 gives the full variable domain: EAGVAQSPRYKIIEKRQSVAFWCNPISGHATLYWYQQILGQGPKLLIQFQNNGVVDDSQLPKDRFSAERLKGVDSTLKIQPAKLEDSAVYLCASTTLPLDRLYFGAGTRLSVL.

This clonotype was seen just once. J is TRBJ2-3 and V is TRBV7-2, with 10 bases aligning to TRBD2. V was pared by 3 bases and J by 0 bases, with 9 bases of the junction left unmatched. Germline V gives CDR1 SGHTA, CDR2 FQGNSA. This CDR3 is 18 amino acids long. The CDR3 here is CASSFQLAGRSSTDTQYF. The CDR3 DNA sequence: TGTGCCAGCAGCTTTCAACTAGCGGGGCGTTCTAGCACAGATACGCAGTATTTT.

CDR3 sequence reads: CASRGLAGNEQFF. CDR3 DNA sequence: TGTGCCAGCAGGGGACTAGCAGGCAATGAGCAGTTCTTC. This sequence joins TRBV6-1 and TRBJ2-1; 9 positions match TRBD2. The CDR3 covers 13 residues. CDR1 MNHNS and CDR2 SASEGT come from the germline V gene. Trimming cost V 6 bases and J 6 bases; bases outside gene matches: 3.

The chain carries TRBV24-1 and TRBJ1-2; no definite D call. The ends were cut back, 4 bases at V and 4 bases at J, with 12 bases in the middle. The CDR3 is made up of 14 amino acids. Germline-derived CDR1 and CDR2 are KGHDR and SFDVKD. The CDR3, as DNA: TGTGCCACCAGTGAGACCGGGGTTCGCTATGGCTACACCTTC. It translates to CATSETGVRYGYTF.

This rearrangement joins TRBV20-1 to TRBJ2-3; 9 bases map to TRBD1. Germline V gene data show CDR1 as DFQATT and CDR2 as SNEGSKA (reference sequence). V dropped 5 bases and J dropped 3; count of bases not matched to a gene: 9. The length of the CDR3 is 15 residues. CDR3 sequence (DNA): TGCAGTGCTCATCCTACAGGGGGCTTGACAGATACGCAGTATTTT. Translation gives CSAHPTGGLTDTQYF.

The V gene is TRBV2, the J gene TRBJ2-5; perhaps TRBD2 as D (7 bases). Trimming took 6 bases from V and 5 from J, leaving 19 bases between them. CDR1 SNHLY and CDR2 FYNNEI come from the germline V gene. The length of the CDR3 is 15 residues. The chain's CDR3 is CASRQRGGVWETQYF. For the CDR3, the DNA is TGTGCCAGCAGGCAAAGAGGGGGGGTTTGGGAGACCCAGTACTTC.

The chain uses TRBV7-2 and TRBJ2-3; D perhaps matches TRBD1 (5 bases). Per the germline V gene, CDR1 is SGHTA and CDR2 is FQGNSA. The CDR3 totals 14 residues. Trimming shortened V by 5 bases and J by 8 bases, and 17 bases separated the two germline ends. The CDR3 DNA reads as TGTGCCAGCAGCGAGTATACTCAAGGGGTTACGCAGTATTTT. Amino acids: CASSEYTQGVTQYF.

This chain links TRBV9 with TRBJ2-7; D is ambiguous. Per germline, CDR1 SGDLS and CDR2 YYNGEE. The CDR3 runs 15 residues. Trimming stripped 0 bases from V and 1 base from J, with 11 bases between. The CDR3 spells CASSVASHWSYEQYF. As DNA, the CDR3 is TGTGCCAGCAGCGTAGCGAGTCACTGGTCCTACGAGCAGTACTTC. The whole variable domain, filled in from reference TRBV9 and TRBJ2-7, reads DSGVTQTPKHLITATGQRVTLRCSPRSGDLSVYWYQQSLDQGLQFLIQYYNGEERAKGNILERFSAQQFPDLHSELNLSSLELGDSALYFCASSVASHWSYEQYFGPGTRLTVT.

This clonotype turned up a few times. V gene TRBV4-1 combines with J gene TRBJ2-4, with TRBD2 matching over 11 bases. This CDR3 comprises 19 residues. V lost 0 bases, J lost 2 bases, and 9 bases stayed unmatched. The germline gives CDR1 MGHRA, CDR2 YSYEKL. The CDR3 region is CASSQDPHSGGGTKNIQYF. As DNA, the CDR3 is TGCGCCAGCAGCCAAGATCCCCATAGCGGGGGGGGTACCAAAAACATTCAGTACTTC.

The rearrangement joins TRBV5-1 to TRBJ2-1; 12 bases line up with TRBD2. Germline V gene lookup returns CDR1 SGHRS and CDR2 YFSETQ. This CDR3 spans 16 amino acids. J was trimmed by 4 bases and V by 2 bases; bases with no gene match: 4. The CDR3 nucleotides are TGCGCCAGCAGCTTCGATGGGACTAGCGGGTACAATGAGCAGTTCTTC. Encoded protein: CASSFDGTSGYNEQFF.

The rearrangement joins TRBV6-6 to TRBJ1-1, with 7 bases fitting TRBD1. The CDR3 totals 16 residues. The ends lost 2 bases at V and 3 bases at J; junction bases unmatched: 9. In germline, CDR1 is MNHNY, CDR2 SVGAGI (reference sequence). The CDR3 loop is CASSYPLGGQHTEAFF. The CDR3 nucleotides read TGTGCCAGCAGTTACCCCCTAGGGGGACAGCACACTGAAGCTTTCTTT.

The sample holds a few counts of this clonotype. The chain couples TRBV20-1 to TRBJ2-1; TRBD2 agrees at 9 bases. The CDR3 spans 15 residues. J was trimmed by 5 bases and V by 2 bases; bases with no gene match: 7. Germline V CDR1 and CDR2: DFQATT, SNEGSKA (reference sequence). In DNA, the CDR3 is TGCAGTGCTAGATGGTCGGGACTAGCCAACAATGAGCAGTTCTTC. It specifies CSARWSGLANNEQFF.

There are a few counts of this clonotype. This chain connects TRBV28 to TRBJ2-1; 9 nucleotides align to TRBD1. The trim removed 0 bases at V and 4 bases at J, leaving 7 bases unmatched. There are 17 residues in the CDR3. Germline lookup yields CDR1 MDHEN and CDR2 SYDVKM. The chain's CDR3 is CASSLWGRTGVYNEQFF. In DNA, the CDR3 is TGTGCCAGCAGTTTATGGGGTAGGACAGGGGTTTACAATGAGCAGTTCTTC.

This chain joins TRBV5-1 and TRBJ2-7; D unclear. This CDR3 contains 12 residues. Germline V gene lookup returns CDR1 SGHRS and CDR2 YFSETQ. V lost 8 bases to trimming and J lost 0 bases, with 9 bases between them. This CDR3 reads CASWSSSYEQYF. The CDR3 nucleotides are TGCGCCAGTTGGTCGAGCTCCTACGAGCAGTACTTC.

This chain joins TRBV7-8 and TRBJ2-3, with D unclear. Germline V gene lookup returns CDR1 SGHVS and CDR2 FQNEAQ. This CDR3 has 14 amino acids. The ends were cut back, 1 base at V and 8 bases at J, with 13 bases in the middle. The CDR3 region has the DNA TGTGCCAGCAGCTTAGGAAAAGGAAGGAGTACGCAGTATTTT. This sequence encodes CASSLGKGRSTQYF. Based on the CDR3 plus reference TRBV7-8 and TRBJ2-3, the full variable domain is GAGVSQSPRYKVAKRGQDVALRCDPISGHVSLFWYQQALGQGPEFLTYFQNEAQLDKSGLPSDRFFAERPEGSVSTLKIQRTQQEDSAVYLCASSLGKGRSTQYFGPGTRLTVL.

This chain connects TRBV20-1 to TRBJ1-2, with D perhaps matching TRBD1 (5 bases). The CDR3 extends over 16 amino acids. V lost 0 bases and J lost 3, with 17 bases in between. The germline CDR1 and CDR2 sequences are DFQATT and SNEGSKA (reference sequence). CDR3 nucleotides: TGCAGTGCTAGAGACCCAGTGACAGCAAATGACTATGGCTACACCTTC. Translating it yields CSARDPVTANDYGYTF.

V usage is TRBV6-2 or TRBV6-3 and J usage is TRBJ2-7, with D maybe TRBD1 (6 bases). The V gene's germline CDR1 is MNHEY and CDR2 SVGEGT. Trimming cost V 2 bases and J 3 bases, with 17 bases left between them. The CDR3 covers 16 residues. CDR3 loop: CASSYAGWGPDYEQYF. DNA of the CDR3: TGTGCCAGCAGTTACGCTGGGTGGGGGCCGGACTACGAGCAGTACTTC.

The genes are TRBV11-3 and TRBJ2-1, with no clear D. The V and J ends lost 5 bases and 10 bases respectively, with 12 bases between them. CDR1 and CDR2 (germline): SGHNT, YENEEA. The length of the CDR3 is 12 residues. The CDR3 spells CASSRSMGEQFF. CDR3 sequence (DNA): TGTGCCAGCAGCCGCTCGATGGGAGAGCAGTTCTTC.

The chain has TRBV15 and TRBJ2-7, with D perhaps matching TRBD1 or TRBD2 (5 bases each). Germline lookup yields CDR1 LNHNV and CDR2 YYDKDF (reference sequence). The CDR3 extends over 15 amino acids. Trimming removed 5 bases from V and 0 bases from J, with 14 bases in between. CDR3 nucleotide sequence: TGTGCCACCAGCCCCCGGGGCGAGAACTCCTACGAGCAGTACTTC. Translation: CATSPRGENSYEQYF.

This clonotype has just a few counts. The chain employs TRBV12-3 or TRBV12-4 and TRBJ2-1; maybe TRBD2 (6 bases). V lost 5 bases, J lost 5 bases, and 10 bases lay in between. This CDR3 has 13 residues. The CDR3 here is CASSTRTNNEQFF. The DNA for the CDR3 is TGTGCCAGCAGTACCAGGACTAACAATGAGCAGTTCTTC.

This chain joins TRBV5-5 and TRBJ1-5; tentatively, D is TRBD1 (5 bases). CDR1 and CDR2 (germline): SGHKS, YYEKEE (reference sequence). V lost 0 bases to trimming and J lost 0 bases, with 16 bases between them. The length of the CDR3 is 18 residues. CDR3 bases: TGTGCCAGCAGCTTGGCTCCAACCAGGGACTATAGCAATCAGCCCCAGCATTTT. This translates into CASSLAPTRDYSNQPQHF.